What follows are 10 T cell receptor beta chains derived from one specimen sequenced in a study of blood T cell repertoires in COVID-19. The protocol was immunoSEQ multiplex PCR, while the TCRdb copy is restricted to in-frame clones and leaves out a portion. The table has about 75,000 clones, 80% to 90% seen once. Sequencing used peripheral blood. The receptors originated from a woman aged 45-60 years with acute or convalescent COVID-19.

The rearrangement links TRBV5-1 to TRBJ1-2; no clear D gene. The CDR3 contains 14 residues. The germline CDR1 and CDR2 sequences are SGHRS and YFSETQ. Between the trimmed V and J ends, which lost 0 bases and 7 bases, there was a span of 13 bases. The CDR3 loop is CASSLGRVTSGYTF. CDR3 coding DNA: TGCGCCAGCAGCTTGGGACGGGTAACTAGTGGCTACACCTTC.

The chain recombines TRBV18 with TRBJ1-2, with 10 bases fitting TRBD1. The CDR3 covers 16 residues. Trimming cost V 3 bases and J 4 bases; bases outside gene matches: 8. Germline V gene lookup returns CDR1 KGHSH and CDR2 LQKENI. The CDR3: CASSPPSTGGSYGYTF. In DNA, the CDR3 is TGTGCCAGCTCACCCCCATCGACAGGGGGCAGCTATGGCTACACCTTC.

The chain couples TRBV7-9 to TRBJ1-5; possible D gene TRBD1, 6 bases. Germline-derived CDR1 and CDR2 are SEHNR and FQNEAQ (reference sequence). There are 15 residues in the CDR3. V was clipped by 5 bases and J by 6 bases, with 17 bases between them. The CDR3 DNA follows: TGTGCCAGCAGCAAAGAGGGGGGGGCTGGTCAGCCCCAGCATTTT. This sequence encodes CASSKEGGAGQPQHF.

V usage is TRBV19 and J usage is TRBJ1-4; perhaps TRBD1 as D (5 bases). CDR3 length: 16 residues. Germline loops: CDR1 LNHDA, CDR2 SQIVND (reference sequence). Trimming removed 4 bases at V and 3 bases at J, with 15 bases between. For the CDR3, the DNA is TGTGCCAGTAGTAGGGGCATACCGGGAGCTAATGAAAAACTGTTTTTT. Encoded protein: CASSRGIPGANEKLFF.

This clone was seen a handful of times. V is TRBV4-1 and J is TRBJ1-5, with D perhaps matching TRBD1 (5 bases). CDR1 is MGHRA, CDR2 YSYEKL, per germline. V was clipped by 0 bases and J by 4 bases, with 7 bases between them. The CDR3 totals 14 residues. This CDR3 reads CASSQDSGNQPQHF. The CDR3 DNA is TGCGCCAGCAGCCAAGATTCAGGGAATCAGCCCCAGCATTTT.

The gene calls are TRBV18 and TRBJ1-2; TRBD1 might be the D (5 bases). Trimming stripped 4 bases from V and 6 bases from J, with 18 bases between. Germline V CDR1 and CDR2: KGHSH, LQKENI. This CDR3 has 15 amino acids. CDR3 in amino acids: CASSLTTSGLDGYTF. CDR3 in DNA: TGTGCCAGCTCACTAACCACGTCGGGACTCGATGGCTACACCTTC. The variable domain in full, with the rest retrieved from reference TRBV18 and TRBJ1-2, is NAGVMQNPRHLVRRRGQEARLRCSPMKGHSHVYWYRQLPEEGLKFMVYLQKENIIDESGMPKERFSAEFPKEGPSILRIQQVVRGDSAAYFCASSLTTSGLDGYTFGSGTRLTVV.

The gene calls are TRBV7-9 and TRBJ1-3; the D is unclear. The germline V gene encodes CDR1 SEHNR and CDR2 FQNEAQ (reference sequence). The length of the CDR3 is 12 residues. Between the trimmed V and J ends, which lost 1 base and 5 bases, there was a span of 3 bases. CDR3 region: CASSLDRNTIYF. CDR3 nucleotides: TGTGCCAGCAGCTTAGACAGAAACACCATATATTTT.

This chain uses TRBV28 with TRBJ2-7, with unresolved D. CDR3 size: 11 residues. V dropped 3 bases and J dropped 6 bases, with 6 bases sitting between them. The germline gives CDR1 MDHEN, CDR2 SYDVKM. The CDR3 bases are TGTGCCAGCAGTTTGGGCTTCGAGCAGTACTTC. Its protein is CASSLGFEQYF.

This sequence joins TRBV2 and TRBJ1-1; no clear D. Per germline, CDR1 SNHLY and CDR2 FYNNEI. With 1 base removed from V and 0 bases from J, the gap between germline ends came to 12 bases. This CDR3 has 16 amino acids. The CDR3 sequence: CASSEGGGAMNTEAFF. The CDR3 nucleotides read TGTGCCAGCAGTGAAGGAGGCGGAGCCATGAACACTGAAGCTTTCTTT.

The rearrangement links TRBV4-2 to TRBJ1-5; 7 positions agree with TRBD1. Germline values: CDR1 LGHNA, CDR2 YNFKEQ. The CDR3 has 14 residues. V trimming: 5 bases; J trimming: 4 bases; junction bases outside the gene matches: 5. The CDR3 DNA reads as TGTGCCAGCAGCAAAGGACAGGCTAATCAGCCCCAGCATTTT. It specifies CASSKGQANQPQHF.